This T cell receptor (beta chain) was recovered during a study of OX40 agonist ivuxolimab in advanced cancers. General study findings and limits: The work left the antigen specificity of expanded peripheral T cells undetermined. At doses 0.1 to 3.0 mg/kg, CD4+ and CD8+ clones expanded. Compared with others, partial responders at 0.1-3.0 mg/kg displayed clonal expansion among the lowest.

The V end was cut by 3 bases, the J end by 0 bases, with 10 bases between. The CDR3 loop spans 16 amino acids. Germline values: CDR1 SGHTS, CDR2 YDEGEE. Clones were read by immunoSEQ multiplex PCR, and TCRdb kept only the in-frame ones, dropping some. Here the sample spans about 58,000 clones, around 86% being singletons. Concerning this clone itself: What it binds is unknown.

The sequencing used CD4+ or CD8+ T cells sorted from blood, collected in a trial of the OX40 agonist ivuxolimab. The chain employs TRBV5-8 and TRBJ1-6; no clear D. This receptor was taken from an adult with an advanced solid tumor such as melanoma, head and neck, liver or kidney cancer. The CDR3, as DNA: TGTGCCAGCAGCTCGCTGGGAAGCTCCTATAATTCACCCCTCCACTTT. Translating gives CASSSLGSSYNSPLHF.